This TCR beta chain was documented in a study of identical twins (TCRdb year 2016). Some background on the complete study: The study deep-sequenced TCR alpha and beta repertoires from monozygotic twins, unrelated adults of various ages and cord blood to test whether fetal clonotypes persist. To rule out contamination, replicate twin experiments were performed at different times with different library preparation protocols. The paper as a whole reports these results and caveats: Compared with coincidental sharing between unrelated individuals, out-of-frame TCR alpha sequences shared between twins had an excess of sequences with low generation probability. In monozygotic twins, recombination models systematically underestimated out-of-frame TCR alpha sharing, but the models matched the sharing seen between unrelated individuals. Zero-insertion analyses could be partly confounded by invariant T cells such as MAIT and iNKT, though diverse VJ usage argued against such confounding for most clonotypes. Because the same donors could not be followed over many years, the conclusions depended on cross-sectional statistical analysis. A weaker excess of twin sharing was found in beta out-of-frame sequences because the signal-to-noise ratio was lowered by fewer shared sequences. Abundant cord blood beta clonotypes carried fewer insertions; young adult naive repertoires showed a weaker similar trend, while memory repertoires showed none.

The CDR3 spans 13 residues, from the cysteine through the phenylalanine. Left in the record is the CDR3 DNA by itself, 39 bases read in frame from the first base. Trimming takes 6 bases from V and 2 bases from J, and the germline ends sit 9 bases apart. As for this clonotype: Its antigen specificity is not known. The record has no base qualities; no much larger clone is one base away.

Every donor was a healthy Caucasian. The twin cohort comprised three pairs of female monozygotic twins, all aged about 18 to 30 years. Peripheral blood mononuclear cells were used as the source from which RNA for TCR libraries was isolated. Library method: 5' RACE. The instrument was an Illumina HiSeq 2000. Template switching added a universal primer binding site, and the final cDNA carried a unique molecular identifier that allowed TCR cDNA molecules to be counted accurately. First-strand cDNA for TCR alpha and beta chains was synthesized from specific primers in the conserved constant-segment region. Each cDNA library was double barcoded, with a SMART-Mk sample barcode plus Illumina barcodes, to control for contamination. TruSeq adapter sequences, together with Illumina sample barcodes, were added in two successive PCR steps. TCR alpha and beta cDNA libraries were sequenced on the Illumina HiSeq platform with custom primers. The authors' pipeline ran thus. MiGEC was used to process raw reads and extract unique molecular identifiers, and MiXCR was used to find CDR3 positions. Recombination models were inferred per individual with the repgenHMM and IGoR tools using an EM algorithm. Shared clonotypes were analyzed with the tcR package in R, and sharing was normalized by the product of cloneset sizes. Out-of-frame nonproductive sequences were analyzed to study raw recombination free of thymic and clonal selection effects. TCRdb reworked the public reads: Q25 trimming with fastp, MiXCR clone assembly, productive beta chains retained. Identical CDR3 proteins give one entry, which carries the most common genes and DNA. What appears here as the V and J calls and clone size reflects TCRdb's work, not the paper's. Present in this sample are some 660,000 distinct CDR3 sequences, approximately 9% of which were seen just once. Jointly, the top ten make up roughly 0.97% of the sample.

This sample also appeared in a second study, on yellow fever vaccine responses in identical twins. That second report states: According to the authors, in identical twins the way T cells responded to vaccination appeared partly convergent and partly personalized. In the study, vaccine-responding T cell clones were precisely tracked in identical twins.

The rearranged chain carries TRBV12-3 or TRBV12-4 and TRBJ2-3; no confident D gene assignment can be made. The sequence came from a woman in her late teens or twenties in good health. What was sequenced was PBMCs. CDR3 region: CASRSGATDTQYF. Here is the DNA: TGTGCCAGCAGATCGGGTGCCACAGATACGCAGTATTTT.